This T cell receptor (beta chain) was documented in a study of T cell repertoires in cytomegalovirus infection. Study details: Public TCR beta signature analysis indicated the presence of both CMV infection and matching HLA type. Study-wide results and limits: Cumulative public TCR beta family frequency identified carriers of CMV plus the relevant HLA. The response measured ex vivo was dominated by TCR beta clonotypes (HLA-C-restricted and CMV-specific).

In TCRdb, the reads were re-called with MiXCR into one record per CDR3 protein. The table includes under 850,000 distinct CDR3 sequences, 35% to 45% detected once. As concerns this clonotype: Its target is not known.

The origin of this receptor is a human donor in good health (CMV status not recorded). Some clones in this sample may be carry-over from other donors' samples. Sequences were obtained from PBMCs.

CDR3 DNA sequence: TGCGCCAGCAGCTCGGGACAGGGGGATAGGACTGAAGCTTTCTTT. It codes for CASSSGQGDRTEAFF. This chain uses TRBV5-1 with TRBJ1-1, with 11 bases lining up with TRBD1. V lost 3 bases, J lost 5 bases, and 6 bases stayed unmatched. The CDR3 totals 15 residues. The germline V gene has CDR1 SGHRS and CDR2 YFSETQ.